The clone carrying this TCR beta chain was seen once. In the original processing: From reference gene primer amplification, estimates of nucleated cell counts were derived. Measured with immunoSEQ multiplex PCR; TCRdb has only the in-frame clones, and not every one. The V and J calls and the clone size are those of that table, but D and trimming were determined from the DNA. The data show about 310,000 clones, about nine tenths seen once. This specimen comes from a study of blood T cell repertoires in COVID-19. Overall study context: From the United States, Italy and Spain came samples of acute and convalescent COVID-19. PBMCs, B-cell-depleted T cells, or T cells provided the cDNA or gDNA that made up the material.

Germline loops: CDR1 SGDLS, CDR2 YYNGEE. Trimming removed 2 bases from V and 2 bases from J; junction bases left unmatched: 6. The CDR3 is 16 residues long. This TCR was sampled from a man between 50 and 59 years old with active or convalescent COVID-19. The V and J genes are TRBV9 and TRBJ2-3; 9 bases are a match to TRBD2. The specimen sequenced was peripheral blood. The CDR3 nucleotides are TGTGCCAGCAGCGTGGGGACTAGCCCCTTCACAGATACGCAGTATTTT. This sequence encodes CASSVGTSPFTDTQYF.